Listed below are T cell receptor beta chains from one sample, sequenced in a study of T-cell memory formation after mild COVID-19. TCRdb itself ran the 5' RACE reads through MiXCR, one entry per CDR3 protein. Altogether 290,000 or so distinct CDR3 sequences are present, 19% being singletons, with the ten largest covering more than 20%. Material for sequencing was PBMCs or a T cell subset sorted from them (not recorded which). All receptors derive from a man younger than 35 who had mild COVID-19 (a few samples of this study predate the infection). Cell type and time point are not known. Each CDR3 is given with its conserved first and last residue. The D gene is left open where the match is weak. The listing skips clone size in some rows; elsewhere it reads once, few, many or a size class.

TRBJ1-5,TRBV18,-,-,TGTGCCAGCTCACCACCCCAGGGCCCATATAGCAATCAGCCCCAGCATTTT,CASSPPQGPYSNQPQHF
TRBJ2-3,TRBV6-2/TRBV6-3,-,-,TGTGCCAGCAGCACCGAACAGGGTTCACAGACAGATACGCAGTATTTT,CASSTEQGSQTDTQYF
TRBJ1-5,TRBV19,many,TRBD1,TGTGCCAGTAGCCCAGGGGGAAGAAATCAGCCCCAGCATTTT,CASSPGGRNQPQHF
TRBJ2-6,TRBV5-6,few,-,TGTGCCAGCAGAATTGGGCTCTCTGGGGCCAACGTCCTGACTTTC,CASRIGLSGANVLTF
TRBJ2-5,TRBV29-1,few,-,TGCAGCGGGACCTCGGGCGGAGAGACCCAGTACTTC,CSGTSGGETQYF
TRBJ1-1,TRBV9,few,-,TGTGCCAGCAGCCGAGATTACGGCGGGGTGGGAGAAGCTTTCTTT,CASSRDYGGVGEAFF
TRBJ2-7,TRBV4-2,-,-,TGTGCCAGCAGCCAGAGGGGCGGGGACGGCGAGCAGTACTTC,CASSQRGGDGEQYF
TRBJ2-1,TRBV7-8,-,-,TGTGCCAGCAGCAGTGGTCCAGGGCGGTTCGATGAGCAGTTCTTC,CASSSGPGRFDEQFF
TRBJ2-7,TRBV20-1,few,-,TGCAGTGCTAGTTTCCCGCTGGCCTACGAGCAGTACTTC,CSASFPLAYEQYF
TRBJ2-6,TRBV12-3/TRBV12-4,-,TRBD1,TGTGCCAGCAGTTTTCGACAGGGGGACTCTGGGGCCAACGTCCTGACTTTC,CASSFRQGDSGANVLTF